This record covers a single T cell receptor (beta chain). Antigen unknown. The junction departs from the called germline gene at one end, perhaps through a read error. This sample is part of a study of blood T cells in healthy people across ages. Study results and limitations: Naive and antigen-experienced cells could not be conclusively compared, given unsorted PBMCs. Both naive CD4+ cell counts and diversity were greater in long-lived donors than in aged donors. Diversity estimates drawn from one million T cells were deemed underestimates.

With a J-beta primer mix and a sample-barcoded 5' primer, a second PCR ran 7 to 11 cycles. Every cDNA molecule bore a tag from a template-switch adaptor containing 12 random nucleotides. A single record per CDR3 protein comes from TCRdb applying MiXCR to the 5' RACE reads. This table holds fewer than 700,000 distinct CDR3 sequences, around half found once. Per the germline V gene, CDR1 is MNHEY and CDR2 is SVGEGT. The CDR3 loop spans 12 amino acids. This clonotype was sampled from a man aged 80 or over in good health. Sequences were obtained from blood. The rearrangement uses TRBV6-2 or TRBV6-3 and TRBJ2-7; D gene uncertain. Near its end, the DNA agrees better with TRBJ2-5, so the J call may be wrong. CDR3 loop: CASRYLMETQYF. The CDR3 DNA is TGTGCCAGCAGGTACTTAATGGAGACCCAGTACTTC.